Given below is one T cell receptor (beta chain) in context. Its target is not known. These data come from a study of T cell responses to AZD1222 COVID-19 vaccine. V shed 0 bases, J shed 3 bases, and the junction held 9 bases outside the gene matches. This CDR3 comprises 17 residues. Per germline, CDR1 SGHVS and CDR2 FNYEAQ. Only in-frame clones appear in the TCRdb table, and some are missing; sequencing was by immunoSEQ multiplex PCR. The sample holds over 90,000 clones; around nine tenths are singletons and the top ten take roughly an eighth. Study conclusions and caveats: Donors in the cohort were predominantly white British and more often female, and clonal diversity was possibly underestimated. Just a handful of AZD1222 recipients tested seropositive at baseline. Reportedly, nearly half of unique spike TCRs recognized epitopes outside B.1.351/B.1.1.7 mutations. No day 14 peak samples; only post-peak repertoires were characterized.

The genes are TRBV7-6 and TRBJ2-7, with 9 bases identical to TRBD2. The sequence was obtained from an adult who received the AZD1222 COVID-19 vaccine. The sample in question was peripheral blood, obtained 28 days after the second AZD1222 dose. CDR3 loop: CASSLAIWREGVYEQYF. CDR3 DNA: TGTGCCAGCAGCTTAGCAATCTGGCGGGAGGGAGTCTACGAGCAGTACTTC. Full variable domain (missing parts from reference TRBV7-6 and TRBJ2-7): GAGVSQSPRYKVTKRGQDVALRCDPISGHVSLYWYRQALGQGPEFLTYFNYEAQQDKSGLPNDRFSAERPEGSISTLTIQRTEQRDSAMYRCASSLAIWREGVYEQYFGPGTRLTVT.